The 32 T cell receptor beta chains reported below all come from one sample, sequenced in a study of cytomegalovirus exposure and HLA in healthy donors. The study ran its PCR with 60 Vbeta and 13 Jbeta primers. Sequencing used immunoSEQ multiplex PCR; TCRdb keeps in-frame clones, though not all of them. The data contain some 150,000 clones, 77% of them singletons. The specimen sequenced was PBMCs. The receptors come from a woman aged 25 to 39 in good health and CMV-seronegative.

CDR3 loop: CSAEDSLYEQYF. In DNA, the CDR3 is TGCAGTGCAGAAGACAGCCTCTACGAGCAGTACTTC. The rearrangement links TRBV29-1 to TRBJ2-7; D possibly corresponds to TRBD1 (5 bases). Germline-derived CDR1 and CDR2 are SQVTM and ANQGSEA. The CDR3 length is 12 residues.

This clone was observed a few times. The rearrangement uses TRBV27 and TRBJ2-7, with 10 bases fitting TRBD2. Germline V gene data show CDR1 as MNHEY and CDR2 as SMNVEV (reference sequence). The CDR3 consists of 14 residues. With V trimmed by 6 bases and J by 2 bases, 4 bases remained unmatched. The CDR3 region has the DNA TGTGCCAGCAGGCTAGCGGGAGTTGCCTACGAGCAGTACTTC. Residues: CASRLAGVAYEQYF.

The chain carries TRBV5-1 and TRBJ1-2, with D uncertain. Germline loops: CDR1 SGHRS, CDR2 YFSETQ. CDR3 length: 15 residues. Trimming took 0 bases from V and 6 from J, leaving 15 bases between them. In nucleotides, the CDR3 is TGCGCCAGCAGCTTGGACGGAGCCTCGGTGAATGGCTACACCTTC. This codes for CASSLDGASVNGYTF.

This chain uses TRBV6-1 with TRBJ1-5; D gene uncertain. Germline lookup yields CDR1 MNHNS and CDR2 SASEGT. Trimming shortened V by 4 bases and J by 1 base, and 11 bases separated the two germline ends. The CDR3 extends over 15 amino acids. The CDR3 DNA sequence: TGTGCCAGCAGTGCCGAAAGGAGAAGCAATCAGCCCCAGCATTTT. Encoded protein: CASSAERRSNQPQHF.

This sequence joins TRBV9 and TRBJ1-3; TRBD1 matches 8 bases. Germline V gives CDR1 SGDLS, CDR2 YYNGEE. J was trimmed by 0 bases and V by 3 bases; bases with no gene match: 8. This CDR3 is 17 amino acids long. The DNA of the CDR3 is TGTGCCAGCAGCGCGAGACAGGGGCCTAGCTCTGGAAACACCATATATTTT. Translation gives CASSARQGPSSGNTIYF.

V is TRBV7-3 and J is TRBJ2-1; the D gene is possibly TRBD2 (5 bases). This CDR3 region has 13 residues. CDR1 SGHTA and CDR2 FQGTGA come from the germline V gene. Trimming shortened V by 4 bases and J by 6 bases, and 10 bases separated the two germline ends. The CDR3 DNA follows: TGTGCCAGCAGCTGGGGTGCGGGCAATGAGCAGTTCTTC. Protein: CASSWGAGNEQFF.

The V gene is TRBV6-4, the J gene TRBJ2-6; D remains unclear. The germline V gene has CDR1 MRHNA and CDR2 SNTAGT. The V and J ends lost 0 bases and 0 bases respectively, with 6 bases between them. The CDR3 consists of 16 residues. CDR3 DNA: TGTGCCAGCAGTGACTCACCCGGCTCTGGGGCCAACGTCCTGACTTTC. Amino acids: CASSDSPGSGANVLTF.

V is TRBV7-2 and J is TRBJ2-7; D is perhaps TRBD2 (6 bases). V was trimmed by 1 base and J by 3 bases, leaving 13 bases between them. The CDR3 spans 15 residues. From germline, CDR1 is SGHTA and CDR2 FQGNSA. This CDR3 is CASSLGGLDNYEQYF. The CDR3 DNA is TGTGCCAGCAGCTTAGGGGGACTTGACAACTACGAGCAGTACTTC.

The V and J genes are TRBV27 and TRBJ1-6; D remains unclear. The CDR3 runs 16 residues. Germline V gene data show CDR1 as MNHEY and CDR2 as SMNVEV (reference sequence). V shed 3 bases and J shed 4 bases, with 13 bases lying between them. CDR3 residues: CASSFSGVPYNSPLHF. CDR3 sequence (DNA): TGTGCCAGCAGTTTTAGCGGGGTCCCGTATAATTCACCCCTCCACTTT.

A few counts support this clone. The genes are TRBV2 and TRBJ1-3; 7 bases agree with TRBD1. Unmatched junction bases numbered 8, after V lost 6 bases and J lost 3 bases. Germline CDR1 and CDR2: SNHLY and FYNNEI. CDR3 size: 15 residues. CDR3 residues: CASSYTTGSGNTIYF. In DNA, the CDR3 is TGTGCCAGCAGCTACACGACAGGGAGTGGAAACACCATATATTTT.

With respect to this clone: An end of the junction differs from the germline gene, which may be a read error. This chain joins TRBV5-6 and TRBJ1-2, with no clear D. The CDR3 spans 17 residues. Per the germline V gene, CDR1 is SGHDT and CDR2 is YYEEEE. CDR3 DNA sequence: TGTGCCAGCAGTTTGGGAGACTCCCGAGCCCCTAACTATGGCTACACCTTC. Its translation is CASSLGDSRAPNYGYTF. Filled out from reference TRBV5-6 and TRBJ1-2, the complete variable domain reads DAGVTQSPTHLIKTRGQQVTLRCSPKSGHDTVSWYQQALGQGPQFIFQYYEEEERQRGNFPDRFSGHQFPNYSSELNVNALLLGDSALYLCASSLGDSRAPNYGYTFGSGTRLTVV.

The V and J genes are TRBV7-9 and TRBJ1-1; 7 nucleotides align to TRBD1. Germline V gene data show CDR1 as SEHNR and CDR2 as FQNEAQ (reference sequence). This CDR3 is 14 amino acids long. V trimming: 1 base; J trimming: 5 bases; junction bases outside the gene matches: 4. The CDR3, as DNA: TGTGCCAGCAGCTTAGTGGGCAGGGGGACTGAAGCTTTCTTT. Translating gives CASSLVGRGTEAFF.

This clone was seen just once. The V call is TRBV5-1, the J call TRBJ2-1; maybe TRBD2 (5 bases). The CDR3 runs to 14 residues. V shed 1 base and J shed 12 bases, with 17 bases lying between them. Germline CDR1 SGHRS, CDR2 YFSETQ. The CDR3 protein is CASSLTTTESPQFF. CDR3 coding DNA: TGCGCCAGCAGCTTGACGACTACCGAAAGTCCGCAGTTCTTC.

The chain employs TRBV19 and TRBJ2-7; 8 bases map to TRBD1. After removal of 6 bases from V and 4 bases from J, the junction contained 14 bases not matched to a gene. Germline CDR1 reads LNHDA; CDR2 reads SQIVND (reference sequence). The CDR3 has 16 amino acids. The CDR3 DNA sequence: TGTGCCAGTAGAAGGAGCCCGACAGGGGCCGGGTACGAGCAGTACTTC. Translating gives CASRRSPTGAGYEQYF. The full variable domain, with the rest looked up from reference TRBV19 and TRBJ2-7, is DGGITQSPKYLFRKEGQNVTLSCEQNLNHDAMYWYRQDPGQGLRLIYYSQIVNDFQKGDIAEGYSVSREKKESFPLTVTSAQKNPTAFYLCASRRSPTGAGYEQYFGPGTRLTVT.

V gene TRBV27 combines with J gene TRBJ1-1; 7 nucleotides match TRBD1. Trimming at V came to 5 bases and at J to 4 bases, leaving 4 bases not matched to a gene. The CDR3 totals 13 residues. The germline gives CDR1 MNHEY, CDR2 SMNVEV (reference sequence). CDR3 loop: CASSAQGSTEAFF. In DNA form, the CDR3 reads TGTGCCAGCAGTGCACAGGGGTCCACTGAAGCTTTCTTT.

The rearrangement links TRBV19 to TRBJ1-2, with 10 bases lining up with TRBD1. In germline, CDR1 is LNHDA, CDR2 SQIVND (reference sequence). CDR3 length: 15 residues. The J segment lost 7 bases and the V segment lost 5 bases, leaving 10 bases of the junction unmatched. In DNA, the CDR3 is TGTGCCAGTAGTCTCCCGGGACAGGGGAGTGTTGGCTACACCTTC. As protein: CASSLPGQGSVGYTF.

J is TRBJ1-2 and V is TRBV29-1; TRBD1 matches 8 bases. CDR1 and CDR2 (germline): SQVTM, ANQGSEA. The CDR3 covers 13 residues. With 2 bases clipped from V and 7 bases from J, the junction kept 6 bases outside the gene matches. In DNA, the CDR3 is TGCAGCGTTGAACCCAGGGGGCAGGGTGGCTACACCTTC. This sequence encodes CSVEPRGQGGYTF. Filled out from reference TRBV29-1 and TRBJ1-2, the complete variable domain reads SAVISQKPSRDICQRGTSLTIQCQVDSQVTMMFWYRQQPGQSLTLIATANQGSEATYESGFVIDKFPISRPNLTFSTLTVSNMSPEDSSIYLCSVEPRGQGGYTFGSGTRLTVV.

The CDR3 DNA reads as TGTGCCAGCAGCAGACAGGGGGCAAGCACAGATACGCAGTATTTT. Protein: CASSRQGASTDTQYF. The chain recombines TRBV6-4 with TRBJ2-3, with 10 bases fitting TRBD1. Germline CDR1 MRHNA, CDR2 SNTAGT. The CDR3 covers 15 residues. Unmatched junction bases numbered 3, after V lost 6 bases and J lost 0 bases.

The rearrangement links TRBV11-2 to TRBJ2-7; 8 bases match TRBD1. There are 14 residues in the CDR3. V lost 5 bases and J lost 3; bases outside the gene matches: 6. CDR1 is SGHAT and CDR2 is FQNNGV in the germline V gene. The CDR3 bases are TGTGCCAGCAGCCCTAGGACAGGGCACTACGAGCAGTACTTC. Its translation: CASSPRTGHYEQYF.

This chain links TRBV7-2 with TRBJ1-5, with 10 nucleotides matching TRBD1. Germline V CDR1 and CDR2: SGHTA, FQGNSA. The junction had 3 bases not matched to a gene; V was cut back by 0 bases and J by 7 bases. The CDR3 totals 15 residues. The CDR3 DNA reads TGTGCCAGCAGCTTAGCGATGACAGGGGGCCAGCCCCAGCATTTT. It is translated as CASSLAMTGGQPQHF.

CDR3 bases: TGCGCCAGCAGCCAAATAACAGGGGTTAACACTGAAGCTTTCTTT. It is translated as CASSQITGVNTEAFF. The chain has TRBV4-3 and TRBJ1-1, with 7 bases matching TRBD1. Germline V CDR1 and CDR2: LGHNA, YSLEER. Trimming at V came to 2 bases and at J to 2 bases, leaving 5 bases not matched to a gene. The CDR3 has 15 amino acids.

Concerning this clone itself: Sequence at one end of the junction differs from germline and may be a read error. The chain has TRBV5-4 and TRBJ2-3, with D possibly TRBD2 on 6 matching bases. Germline V gives CDR1 SGHNT, CDR2 YYREEE (reference sequence). The CDR3 length is 20 residues. CDR3 nucleotide sequence: TGTGCCGGCAGCTTGGACCGTTCCCGGATGAGTAGCGGATTCACAGATACGCAGTATTTT. Its translation: CAGSLDRSRMSSGFTDTQYF.

The rearrangement links TRBV5-4 to TRBJ1-2; D ambiguous. The CDR3 extends over 15 amino acids. Trimming left V 0 bases short and J 9 bases short, with 18 bases between. In germline, CDR1 is SGHNT, CDR2 YYREEE (reference sequence). CDR3 coding DNA: TGTGCCAGCAGCTTGGACGTGTCGGGGTCCAGTCGCTACACCTTC. Its protein is CASSLDVSGSSRYTF.

The chain links TRBV7-8 to TRBJ2-5, with 8 bases matching TRBD1. The length of the CDR3 is 13 residues. Germline CDR1 reads SGHVS; CDR2 reads FQNEAQ. The junction had 4 bases not matched to a gene; V was cut back by 5 bases and J by 5 bases. The CDR3 bases are TGTGCCAGCAGCCTAGACAGGGGCGAGACCCAGTACTTC. As protein: CASSLDRGETQYF.

The chain couples TRBV10-1 to TRBJ1-1, with a weak D call TRBD1 (6 bases). This CDR3 is 16 amino acids long. V gave up 0 bases and J gave up 0 bases, with 11 bases separating them. The germline V gene has CDR1 WNHNN and CDR2 SYGVQD (reference sequence). CDR3 amino acids: CASSESGTGMNTEAFF. The CDR3 nucleotides are TGCGCCAGCAGTGAGTCGGGCACAGGGATGAACACTGAAGCTTTCTTT.

The chain couples TRBV5-1 to TRBJ2-3, with D tentatively TRBD1 (7 bases). The CDR3 is made up of 14 amino acids. CDR1 SGHRS and CDR2 YFSETQ come from the germline V gene. V was cut by 4 bases and J by 3 bases, with 12 bases left in between. Written as DNA, the CDR3 is TGCGCCAGCAGCCCAGGGGGAGGTACAGATACGCAGTATTTT. Amino acids: CASSPGGGTDTQYF.

A remark on this clone: Other DNA sequences of this sample code for an identical CDR3. The genes are TRBV5-1 and TRBJ2-5, with 8 positions matching TRBD2. The germline V gene encodes CDR1 SGHRS and CDR2 YFSETQ. This CDR3 contains 13 residues. J was trimmed by 5 bases and V by 2 bases; bases with no gene match: 2. This chain's CDR3 is CASSLPGGETQYF. CDR3 sequence (DNA): TGCGCCAGCAGCTTACCGGGAGGGGAGACCCAGTACTTC. The full variable domain, in which reference TRBV5-1 and TRBJ2-5 provide the parts outside the CDR3, is KAGVTQTPRYLIKTRGQQVTLSCSPISGHRSVSWYQQTPGQGLQFLFEYFSETQRNKGNFPGRFSGRQFSNSRSEMNVSTLELGDSALYLCASSLPGGETQYFGPGTRLLVL.

This clone was picked up a small number of times. The rearrangement links TRBV27 to TRBJ1-1, with D uncertain. The CDR3 totals 14 residues. The germline gives CDR1 MNHEY, CDR2 SMNVEV (reference sequence). V lost 2 bases and J lost 3, with 10 bases in between. The CDR3 region has the DNA TGTGCCAGCAGTTTACGGGATGGGGACACTGAAGCTTTCTTT. Encoded protein: CASSLRDGDTEAFF.

For the CDR3, the DNA is TGCGCCAGCAGCCAAGAGGGGGCGATGGCTGAAGCTTTCTTT. Encoded protein: CASSQEGAMAEAFF. The V and J genes are TRBV4-1 and TRBJ1-1, with a tentative D call TRBD1 (6 bases). The germline V and J ends were trimmed by 0 bases and 6 bases, with 11 bases remaining between them. CDR1 and CDR2 from the germline V gene are MGHRA and YSYEKL. The length of the CDR3 is 14 residues.

V is TRBV7-2 and J is TRBJ2-7, with D tentatively TRBD2 (6 bases). Germline CDR1 and CDR2: SGHTA and FQGNSA. This CDR3 has 13 residues. Trimming cost V 3 bases and J 5 bases, with 11 bases left between them. DNA for the CDR3: TGTGCCAGCAGCTTCGGGAGCTCTGACGAGCAGTACTTC. Amino acid sequence: CASSFGSSDEQYF.

V gene TRBV5-4 combines with J gene TRBJ1-2, with 8 nucleotides matching TRBD1. After removal of 0 bases from V and 7 bases from J, the junction contained 8 bases not matched to a gene. This CDR3 region has 15 residues. Germline CDR1 reads SGHNT; CDR2 reads YYREEE (reference sequence). As DNA, the CDR3 is TGTGCCAGCAGCTTGGGAGGGCAGGGGGCTCGTGGCTACACCTTC. It yields the protein CASSLGGQGARGYTF.

Here the CDR3 DNA reads TGTGCCAGCAGTTCCCCGGGTTCTGGAAACACCATATATTTT. Translated: CASSSPGSGNTIYF. The V call is TRBV28, the J call TRBJ1-3, with D unresolved. This CDR3 region has 14 residues. Trimming pared 4 bases from V and 1 base from J, leaving 8 bases between. The germline V gene has CDR1 MDHEN and CDR2 SYDVKM.